A single sample is the source of the 15 T cell receptor beta chains below, sequenced in a study of CD8+ T cells in alopecia areata. As the sequencing template, cDNA was produced by extracting RNA and reverse transcribing it. TCRdb's copy holds only in-frame clones and misses some; the assay was immunoSEQ multiplex PCR. Among under 85,000 clones, approximately 46% were seen once, and the ten largest hold about 18%. This specimen was CD8+ T cells sorted from blood, taken at week 0. The receptors come from a human donor with alopecia areata.

V usage is TRBV4-1 and J usage is TRBJ2-7, with D perhaps given as TRBD1 or TRBD2 (5 bases each). Germline CDR1 reads MGHRA; CDR2 reads YSYEKL. CDR3 length: 14 residues. V dropped 1 base and J dropped 2 bases, with 9 bases sitting between them. For the CDR3, the DNA is TGCGCCAGCAGCCAAGGACAGACTACCTACGAGCAGTACTTC. Protein product: CASSQGQTTYEQYF.

This clone was seen a handful of times. V usage is TRBV29-1 and J usage is TRBJ2-3, with 13 bases lining up with TRBD2. The CDR3 consists of 14 residues. V lost 6 bases and J lost 4; bases outside the gene matches: 4. Per the germline V gene, CDR1 is SQVTM and CDR2 is ANQGSEA. CDR3 sequence: CSVHGLAGADTQYF. The CDR3 bases are TGCAGCGTCCATGGACTAGCGGGAGCAGATACGCAGTATTTT.

This clone turned up a few times. Other DNA variants within this sample encode the same CDR3. The chain uses TRBV29-1 and TRBJ2-1; D remains ambiguous. The CDR3 runs to 11 residues. Looked up from germline, CDR1 is SQVTM and CDR2 is ANQGSEA. V was clipped by 4 bases and J by 4 bases, with 5 bases between them. This chain's CDR3 is CSVGQYNEQFF. CDR3 in DNA: TGCAGCGTTGGCCAATACAATGAGCAGTTCTTC.

The chain uses TRBV7-6 and TRBJ2-3; the match to TRBD2 covers 10 bases. The germline CDR1 and CDR2 sequences are SGHVS and FNYEAQ. V lost 5 bases and J lost 1; bases outside the gene matches: 3. This CDR3 contains 15 residues. In nucleotides, the CDR3 is TGTGCCAGCAGCCCCGGGACTAGCGGCACAGATACGCAGTATTTT. Its protein product is CASSPGTSGTDTQYF.

As concerns this clone: The junction departs from the called germline gene at one end, perhaps through a read error. Here the CDR3 DNA reads TGTGCCAGCAGCCGCCATTCGGCGGTCACAGATACGCAGTATTTC. Translating gives CASSRHSAVTDTQYF. The chain joins TRBV7-2 to TRBJ2-3, with D hard to call. The CDR3 is 15 residues long. Per the germline V gene, CDR1 is SGHTA and CDR2 is FQGNSA.

V and J are TRBV30 and TRBJ2-2; D gene uncertain. The V gene lost 3 bases and the J gene lost 0 bases, with 11 bases spanning the gap. The germline gives CDR1 GTSNPN, CDR2 SVGIG (reference sequence). The CDR3 length is 15 residues. The CDR3 coding sequence is TGTGCCTGGAGATGGAGAACCCCGAACACCGGGGAGCTGTTTTTT. Translation: CAWRWRTPNTGELFF.

The chain links TRBV7-9 to TRBJ2-1; weak D call: TRBD2 (6 bases). V gave up 5 bases and J gave up 4 bases, with 21 bases separating them. Germline V lookup: CDR1 SEHNR, CDR2 FQNEAQ (reference sequence). This CDR3 is 17 amino acids long. The DNA for the CDR3 is TGTGCCAGCAGCCGGACCCGGGACTCACTACAATACAATGAGCAGTTCTTC. The encoded protein is CASSRTRDSLQYNEQFF.

This chain joins TRBV27 and TRBJ2-1, with D perhaps assigned TRBD1 or TRBD2 (5 bases each). This CDR3 is built from 16 residues. The germline V gene encodes CDR1 MNHEY and CDR2 SMNVEV (reference sequence). The ends were cut back, 2 bases at V and 1 base at J, with 12 bases in the middle. The CDR3 DNA reads as TGTGCCAGCAGTTTACGTGGGGGACCTTCCTACAATGAGCAGTTCTTC. It translates to CASSLRGGPSYNEQFF.

This clone was picked up a small number of times. The chain carries TRBV7-9 and TRBJ2-2; D possibly corresponds to TRBD2 (6 bases). The length of the CDR3 is 17 residues. The germline V gene has CDR1 SEHNR and CDR2 FQNEAQ (reference sequence). V dropped 3 bases and J dropped 1 base, with 15 bases sitting between them. The CDR3 loop reads CASSFPTDSGNTGELFF. CDR3 nucleotide sequence: TGTGCCAGCAGCTTCCCCACCGATAGCGGGAACACCGGGGAGCTGTTTTTT.

J is TRBJ2-1 and V is TRBV14; 8 bases map to TRBD1. The V gene end was trimmed by 5 bases and the J gene end by 2 bases; junction bases not matched to a gene: 5. The CDR3 covers 15 residues. Germline V gives CDR1 SGHDN, CDR2 FVKESK. CDR3 nucleotide sequence: TGTGCCAGCAGCACCGGACAGGGTACCTACAATGAGCAGTTCTTC. It is translated as CASSTGQGTYNEQFF.

CDR3: CASSSGSTDTQYF. The CDR3 nucleotides are TGTGCCAGCAGTAGCGGGAGCACAGATACGCAGTATTTT. The gene calls are TRBV6-4 and TRBJ2-3, with TRBD2 as a possible D gene (6 bases). Looked up from germline, CDR1 is MRHNA and CDR2 is SNTAGT. The CDR3 covers 13 residues. Trimming stripped 5 bases from V and 0 bases from J, with 6 bases between.

This rearrangement joins TRBV29-1 to TRBJ2-1; TRBD2 matches 11 bases. V gave up 8 bases and J gave up 5 bases; unmatched junction bases: 8. The CDR3 has 14 amino acids. Germline V gene data show CDR1 as SQVTM and CDR2 as ANQGSEA. The CDR3 reads CSTTLAGVNNEQFF. CDR3 sequence (DNA): TGCAGCACTACACTAGCGGGAGTTAACAATGAGCAGTTCTTC.

This clone has only a few counts. The chain joins TRBV29-1 to TRBJ2-5, with D perhaps assigned TRBD1 or TRBD2 (5 bases each). The CDR3 covers 16 residues. V lost 7 bases, J lost 1 base, and 22 bases lay in between. Germline CDR1 reads SQVTM; CDR2 reads ANQGSEA. The CDR3 DNA reads as TGCAGCGCCGATCCTCAGGGACCTAGGGGCCAAGAGACCCAGTACTTC. This translates into CSADPQGPRGQETQYF.

In its sample, this clone was seen a few times. V and J are TRBV9 and TRBJ2-2; 10 bases line up with TRBD2. The germline V gene has CDR1 SGDLS and CDR2 YYNGEE. The CDR3 consists of 15 residues. V trimming: 3 bases; J trimming: 6 bases; junction bases outside the gene matches: 5. The CDR3 DNA reads as TGTGCCAGCAGCGCTAGCGGGAGTGTATCCGGGGAGCTGTTTTTT. The encoded protein is CASSASGSVSGELFF.

The chain combines TRBV2 with TRBJ2-7; D uncertain. Germline lookup yields CDR1 SNHLY and CDR2 FYNNEI. Trimming stripped 3 bases from V and 2 bases from J, with 11 bases between. CDR3 length: 14 residues. Written as DNA, the CDR3 is TGTGCCAGCAGTGAGTCAGGAAAACCCTACGAGCAGTACTTC. It translates to CASSESGKPYEQYF.